The rows below give T cell receptor beta chains drawn from one sample of a study of blood T cell repertoires in COVID-19. Sequencing was performed with immunoSEQ multiplex PCR; in TCRdb, only in-frame clones are kept and a portion is missing. Among roughly 350,000 clones, 92% were seen once, and the ten largest hold roughly 20%. The sequenced material came from PBMCs or T cells enriched from blood (not recorded which). The receptors shown here come from a woman aged 25-40 years who had recovered from COVID-19. The CDR3 runs from the conserved cysteine through the conserved F or W. The order of the fields is J gene, D gene, clone size, V gene, CDR3 protein, CDR3 DNA. A D gene is named only where the DNA matches it firmly. Rows may omit the clone size; those that give it use once, few, many or a size class.

J: TRBJ2-7
D: -
size: -
V: TRBV3-1/TRBV3-2
CDR3: CASSLTPIPTSRDYEQYF
DNA: TGTGCCAGCAGCCTCACCCCTATCCCTACCTCACGGGACTACGAGCAGTACTTC

J: TRBJ2-6
D: -
size: once
V: TRBV7-3
CDR3: CASSPHSLRGAGSGANVLTF
DNA: TGTGCCAGCAGCCCGCACAGCCTCAGGGGCGCAGGGTCTGGGGCCAACGTCCTGACTTTC

J: TRBJ1-3
D: TRBD1
size: -
V: TRBV18
CDR3: CASSPGTDGNTIYF
DNA: TGTGCCAGCTCACCCGGGACAGATGGAAACACCATATATTTT

J: TRBJ1-1
D: -
size: -
V: TRBV5-1
CDR3: CASSLDRDTEAFF
DNA: TGCGCCAGCAGCTTGGACAGAGACACTGAAGCTTTCTTT

J: TRBJ2-1
D: TRBD1
size: -
V: TRBV18
CDR3: CASSPGQGEQFF
DNA: TGTGCCAGCTCACCTGGACAGGGTGAGCAGTTCTTC

J: TRBJ2-1
D: -
size: few
V: TRBV4-3
CDR3: CASSQDGVADNEQFF
DNA: TGCGCCAGCAGCCAAGATGGGGTAGCGGACAATGAGCAGTTCTTC

J: TRBJ1-3
D: TRBD1
size: -
V: TRBV15
CDR3: CATSRGLPGGLGNTIYF
DNA: TGTGCCACCAGCAGGGGCCTACCAGGGGGCCTTGGAAACACCATATATTTT

J: TRBJ1-1
D: TRBD1
size: -
V: TRBV28
CDR3: CASSAGTANTEAFF
DNA: TGTGCCAGCAGTGCCGGGACAGCGAACACTGAAGCTTTCTTT

J: TRBJ1-2
D: TRBD1
size: -
V: TRBV10-3
CDR3: CATGTGGTTNYGYTF
DNA: TGTGCCACGGGGACAGGGGGCACGACTAACTATGGCTACACCTTC

J: TRBJ2-3
D: -
size: -
V: TRBV11-2
CDR3: CASSLTEYTQYF
DNA: TGTGCCAGCAGCTTAACAGAATATACGCAGTATTTT

J: TRBJ1-1
D: TRBD1
size: -
V: TRBV2
CDR3: CASRNRGGDTEAFF
DNA: TGTGCCAGCAGGAACAGGGGAGGCGACACTGAAGCTTTCTTT

J: TRBJ2-2
D: TRBD2
size: -
V: TRBV6-2/TRBV6-3
CDR3: CASSLGTSGGAASGELFF
DNA: TGTGCCAGCAGTCTTGGGACTAGCGGGGGGGCCGCATCCGGGGAGCTGTTTTTT

J: TRBJ2-5
D: TRBD1
size: -
V: TRBV6-5
CDR3: CASRRTGAETQYF
DNA: TGTGCCAGCAGACGGACAGGTGCAGAGACCCAGTACTTC

J: TRBJ2-5
D: -
size: -
V: TRBV9
CDR3: CASSVEAGRETQYF
DNA: TGTGCCAGCAGCGTAGAAGCGGGTCGCGAGACCCAGTACTTC

J: TRBJ1-2
D: -
size: -
V: TRBV19
CDR3: CASSLRQARNYGYTF
DNA: TGTGCCAGTAGTTTACGACAGGCGCGGAACTATGGCTACACCTTC

J: TRBJ2-1
D: TRBD2
size: -
V: TRBV7-9
CDR3: CASSLSHRDYPSYNEQFF
DNA: TGTGCCAGCAGCTTATCTCACCGGGACTACCCCTCCTACAATGAGCAGTTCTTC

J: TRBJ2-5
D: -
size: -
V: TRBV24-1
CDR3: CATSRQGVSEETQYF
DNA: TGTGCCACCAGTAGACAAGGGGTGTCCGAAGAGACCCAGTACTTC

J: TRBJ2-1
D: TRBD2
size: -
V: TRBV5-6
CDR3: CASSTGLADNEQFF
DNA: TGTGCCAGCAGCACAGGACTAGCTGACAATGAGCAGTTCTTC

J: TRBJ2-7
D: TRBD2
size: -
V: TRBV6-1
CDR3: CASSEAIGVAGVKHEQYF
DNA: TGTGCCAGCAGTGAAGCAATAGGAGTAGCGGGAGTGAAACACGAGCAGTACTTC

J: TRBJ1-5
D: -
size: -
V: TRBV7-9
CDR3: CASSPDWMQPQHF
DNA: TGTGCCAGCAGCCCAGACTGGATGCAGCCCCAGCATTTT

J: TRBJ1-2
D: -
size: -
V: TRBV28
CDR3: CASSLNDRTSRGYTF
DNA: TGTGCCAGCAGTTTAAATGACAGGACGTCCAGGGGCTACACCTTC

J: TRBJ2-7
D: TRBD1
size: once
V: TRBV3-1/TRBV3-2
CDR3: CASSQVSRGRYEQYF
DNA: TGTGCCAGCAGCCAAGTTTCCAGGGGGCGCTACGAGCAGTACTTC

J: TRBJ1-1
D: -
size: many
V: TRBV19
CDR3: CAMESGSGAEAFF
DNA: TGTGCCATGGAATCCGGGAGTGGCGCTGAAGCTTTCTTT

J: TRBJ2-1
D: TRBD2
size: -
V: TRBV3-1/TRBV3-2
CDR3: CASSQMTSGSENEQFF
DNA: TGTGCCAGCAGCCAAATGACTAGCGGGAGTGAGAATGAGCAGTTCTTC

J: TRBJ2-1
D: -
size: -
V: TRBV5-5
CDR3: CASSLIASLYNEQFF
DNA: TGTGCCAGCAGCTTGATAGCCTCCTTATACAATGAGCAGTTCTTC

J: TRBJ1-3
D: -
size: -
V: TRBV10-3
CDR3: CAIRGTNSGNTIYF
DNA: TGTGCCATCAGAGGGACAAACTCTGGAAACACCATATATTTT

J: TRBJ2-5
D: TRBD2
size: -
V: TRBV5-1
CDR3: CASSLGASGGQETQYF
DNA: TGCGCCAGCAGCTTGGGGGCTAGCGGGGGGCAAGAGACCCAGTACTTC

J: TRBJ1-1
D: -
size: -
V: TRBV4-1
CDR3: CASSPSSLLNTEAFF
DNA: TGCGCCAGCAGCCCGTCCTCCCTGTTGAACACTGAAGCTTTCTTT

J: TRBJ2-7
D: -
size: -
V: TRBV24-1
CDR3: CATSDSLDSCGDYEQYF
DNA: TGTGCCACCAGTGACTCGCTCGACTCGTGCGGTGACTACGAGCAGTACTTC

J: TRBJ2-7
D: TRBD1
size: once
V: TRBV29-1
CDR3: CSVGGQGSGTYEQYF
DNA: TGCAGCGTTGGGGGACAGGGTTCTGGGACCTACGAGCAGTACTTC

J: TRBJ2-2
D: -
size: -
V: TRBV18
CDR3: CASSPNGPGNTGELFF
DNA: TGTGCCAGCTCACCAAACGGCCCGGGGAACACCGGGGAGCTGTTTTTT

J: TRBJ1-2
D: -
size: -
V: TRBV18
CDR3: CASSPSGDGYTF
DNA: TGTGCCAGCTCACCATCGGGGGATGGCTACACCTTC

J: TRBJ1-2
D: -
size: -
V: TRBV5-1
CDR3: CASRGPDIYGYTF
DNA: TGCGCCAGCAGAGGCCCCGACATTTATGGCTACACCTTC

J: TRBJ2-7
D: -
size: -
V: TRBV7-9
CDR3: CASSLAGAGFSSYEQYF
DNA: TGTGCCAGCAGCTTAGCGGGGGCAGGCTTCAGCTCCTACGAGCAGTACTTC

J: TRBJ2-7
D: TRBD2
size: -
V: TRBV11-2
CDR3: CASSSGGRDEQYF
DNA: TGTGCCAGCAGCTCCGGGGGGAGAGACGAGCAGTACTTC

J: TRBJ1-2
D: -
size: -
V: TRBV13
CDR3: CASSFSQGGGYTF
DNA: TGTGCCAGCAGCTTTTCCCAGGGCGGCGGCTACACCTTC

J: TRBJ2-1
D: TRBD1
size: -
V: TRBV5-4
CDR3: CASTGGYNEQFF
DNA: TGTGCCAGCACAGGGGGCTACAATGAGCAGTTCTTC

J: TRBJ2-1
D: -
size: -
V: TRBV4-1
CDR3: CASSQEELVEWDEQFF
DNA: TGCGCCAGCAGCCAAGAGGAGTTAGTTGAATGGGATGAGCAGTTCTTC

J: TRBJ2-7
D: TRBD1
size: -
V: TRBV5-1
CDR3: CASTPARDRGSEQYF
DNA: TGCGCCAGCACCCCGGCGCGGGACAGGGGTTCCGAGCAGTACTTC

J: TRBJ1-5
D: -
size: -
V: TRBV18
CDR3: CASSQENSNQPQHF
DNA: TGTGCCAGCTCACAGGAGAATAGCAATCAGCCCCAGCATTTT

J: TRBJ2-3
D: TRBD2
size: -
V: TRBV7-2
CDR3: CASSLAVLAGGGDTQYF
DNA: TGTGCCAGCAGCTTAGCGGTACTAGCGGGGGGTGGGGATACGCAGTATTTT

J: TRBJ2-1
D: TRBD2
size: -
V: TRBV5-8
CDR3: CASRDPGLAGPYNEQFF
DNA: TGTGCCAGCAGAGACCCCGGACTAGCGGGGCCCTACAATGAGCAGTTCTTC

J: TRBJ2-1
D: TRBD1
size: -
V: TRBV15
CDR3: CATSRDQGGFNEQFF
DNA: TGTGCCACCAGCAGAGATCAAGGGGGCTTCAATGAGCAGTTCTTC

J: TRBJ2-5
D: -
size: -
V: TRBV5-1
CDR3: CASSLRTWETQYF
DNA: TGCGCCAGCAGCTTGAGGACTTGGGAGACCCAGTACTTC

J: TRBJ2-3
D: -
size: -
V: TRBV4-1
CDR3: CASSQERVRTDTQYF
DNA: TGCGCCAGCAGCCAAGAGAGGGTTCGCACAGATACGCAGTATTTT